One and the same sample provided the 27 T cell receptor beta chains below, sequenced in a study of T cell responses to AZD1222 COVID-19 vaccine. TCRdb keeps only in-frame clones here, not all; method: immunoSEQ multiplex PCR. The sample has 85,000 to 100,000 clones; approximately 80% are singletons. The specimen comprised peripheral blood, sampled on day 0 of AZD1222 vaccination. Receptors were obtained from an adult in good health.

The chain employs TRBV3-1 (or the pseudogene TRBV3-2) and TRBJ2-7, with 9 bases aligning to TRBD2. CDR1 and CDR2 (germline): LGHDT, YNNKEL (reference sequence). V lost 2 bases, J lost 6 bases, and 2 bases stayed unmatched. The CDR3 sequence is 13 residues long. The CDR3 nucleotides read TGTGCCAGCAGCCAAAGACTAGCGGTCGAGCAGTACTTC. Amino acid sequence: CASSQRLAVEQYF.

The chain has TRBV2 and TRBJ2-7; possibly TRBD1 or TRBD2 for D (5 bases each). V was trimmed by 3 bases and J by 0 bases, leaving 15 bases between them. Germline assignment: CDR1 SNHLY and CDR2 FYNNEI. The CDR3 spans 16 residues. This CDR3 reads CASSDLLRETSYEQYF. The DNA for the CDR3 is TGTGCCAGCAGTGATCTTCTCAGGGAGACCTCCTACGAGCAGTACTTC.

This clone was counted between two and nine times. The V call is TRBV5-6, the J call TRBJ2-1; D perhaps matches TRBD2 (5 bases). CDR1 is SGHDT, CDR2 YYEEEE, per germline. The CDR3 loop spans 16 amino acids. The V and J ends lost 1 base and 9 bases respectively, with 20 bases between them. CDR3 sequence: CASSLSSWGVVGEQFF. CDR3 DNA: TGTGCCAGCAGCTTGAGTTCTTGGGGAGTGGTTGGTGAGCAGTTCTTC. The variable domain in full, with the rest retrieved from reference TRBV5-6 and TRBJ2-1, is DAGVTQSPTHLIKTRGQQVTLRCSPKSGHDTVSWYQQALGQGPQFIFQYYEEEERQRGNFPDRFSGHQFPNYSSELNVNALLLGDSALYLCASSLSSWGVVGEQFFGPGTRLTVL.

The chain carries TRBV5-5 and TRBJ1-5; D is possibly TRBD1 (6 bases). Germline CDR1 reads SGHKS; CDR2 reads YYEKEE (reference sequence). Trimming shortened V by 0 bases and J by 7 bases, and 14 bases separated the two germline ends. The CDR3 loop spans 15 amino acids. This CDR3 reads CASSLARGNGQPQHF. The DNA of the CDR3 is TGTGCCAGCAGCTTGGCCAGGGGAAATGGCCAGCCCCAGCATTTT.

The J gene is TRBJ2-2, the V gene TRBV7-2; D not certain. The V end was cut by 2 bases, the J end by 4 bases, with 8 bases between. CDR3 length equals 14 residues. The germline V gene has CDR1 SGHTA and CDR2 FQGNSA. The CDR3 region has the DNA TGTGCCAGCAGCTTAATAGGAATCACCGGGGAGCTGTTTTTT. Amino acids: CASSLIGITGELFF.

CDR3 nucleotide sequence: TGCAGCGGTTCACCGGGGGGCGGGAACACTGAAGCTTTCTTT. This gives the protein CSGSPGGGNTEAFF. The gene calls are TRBV29-1 and TRBJ1-1; weak D call: TRBD1 (6 bases). Looked up from germline, CDR1 is SQVTM and CDR2 is ANQGSEA. The CDR3 is 14 amino acids. The ends were cut back, 7 bases at V and 1 base at J, with 16 bases in the middle.

The gene calls are TRBV2 and TRBJ2-7; tentatively, D is TRBD2 (6 bases). Germline CDR1 and CDR2: SNHLY and FYNNEI. This CDR3 region has 14 residues. Trimming took off 7 bases at V and 2 bases at J, with 15 bases between the two ends. This CDR3 is CASKRAWGAYEQYF. The DNA of the CDR3 is TGTGCCAGCAAGCGGGCTTGGGGAGCCTACGAGCAGTACTTC.

V and J are TRBV6-5 and TRBJ1-2; D is uncertain. The germline V gene has CDR1 MNHEY and CDR2 SVGAGI. The CDR3 covers 12 residues. V gave up 7 bases and J gave up 2 bases, with 8 bases separating them. The CDR3 nucleotides read TGTGCCAGCAAGCGAGAAAACTATGGCTACACCTTC. It codes for CASKRENYGYTF.

In this sample, this clone turned up many times. This chain joins TRBV10-1 and TRBJ2-3; D remains ambiguous. This CDR3 spans 13 amino acids. The germline V gene encodes CDR1 WNHNN and CDR2 SYGVQD (reference sequence). The germline V and J ends were trimmed by 4 bases and 5 bases, with 10 bases remaining between them. The CDR3 loop is CASSVRPGDTQYF. As DNA, the CDR3 is TGCGCCAGCAGTGTGAGGCCTGGAGATACGCAGTATTTT.

The chain couples TRBV6-5 to TRBJ2-7, with TRBD2 as a possible D gene (6 bases). Trimming removed 2 bases at V and 2 bases at J, with 16 bases between. Germline V gene lookup returns CDR1 MNHEY and CDR2 SVGAGI. The CDR3 covers 16 residues. DNA of the CDR3: TGTGCCAGCAGTTACGAAGACCCTCGGGGGACCTACGAGCAGTACTTC. This encodes CASSYEDPRGTYEQYF.

CDR3 DNA sequence: TGTGCCAGCAGTTTAGGGGGAACTCTCGTCACAGATACGCAGTATTTT. Protein product: CASSLGGTLVTDTQYF. The chain has TRBV28 and TRBJ2-3, with D possibly called TRBD1 or TRBD2 (5 bases each). Germline V gene sequence: CDR1 MDHEN, CDR2 SYDVKM. V gave up 2 bases and J gave up 2 bases, with 14 bases separating them. CDR3 length equals 16 residues.

V is TRBV4-1 and J is TRBJ1-5; the D gene is possibly TRBD1 (5 bases). In germline, CDR1 is MGHRA, CDR2 YSYEKL. The CDR3 is 17 residues long. The V end lost 4 bases, the J end lost 1 base, and 17 bases lay between the germline ends. This CDR3 reads CASSPLGGGISNQPQHF. For the CDR3, the DNA is TGCGCCAGCAGCCCCTTGGGGGGGGGAATAAGCAATCAGCCCCAGCATTTT.

V usage is TRBV11-3 and J usage is TRBJ2-5; D gene unclear. Germline loops: CDR1 SGHNT, CDR2 YENEEA. Trimming pared 2 bases from V and 2 bases from J, leaving 15 bases between. This CDR3 contains 16 residues. The CDR3 reads CASSLPPGQGQETQYF. Here the CDR3 DNA reads TGTGCCAGCAGCTTACCTCCAGGCCAAGGTCAAGAGACCCAGTACTTC.

The chain joins TRBV15 to TRBJ2-7; tentative D call: TRBD1 (6 bases). V was clipped by 0 bases and J by 2 bases, with 11 bases between them. The CDR3 has 15 amino acids. Per germline, CDR1 LNHNV and CDR2 YYDKDF (reference sequence). CDR3 in amino acids: CATSRDRGTTYEQYF. CDR3 DNA sequence: TGTGCCACCAGCAGAGATCGAGGGACAACCTACGAGCAGTACTTC.

V usage is TRBV20-1 and J usage is TRBJ1-2; unclear D gene. This CDR3 has 11 residues. CDR1 and CDR2 from the germline V gene are DFQATT and SNEGSKA (reference sequence). Trimming removed 3 bases at V and 7 bases at J, with 9 bases between. In nucleotides, the CDR3 is TGCAGTGCTAGTGAGGACGCTGGCTACACCTTC. It yields the protein CSASEDAGYTF.

This chain joins TRBV11-3 and TRBJ1-2; D is unresolved. Germline-derived CDR1 and CDR2 are SGHNT and YENEEA. The V and J ends lost 1 base and 4 bases respectively, with 16 bases between them. CDR3 length: 16 residues. This CDR3 reads CASSLGLERTRYGYTF. CDR3 DNA: TGTGCCAGCAGCTTAGGACTCGAGCGGACCCGCTATGGCTACACCTTC.

This chain joins TRBV7-8 and TRBJ2-5; 7 bases align to TRBD1. After removal of 4 bases from V and 1 base from J, the junction contained 6 bases not matched to a gene. Germline CDR1 SGHVS, CDR2 FQNEAQ. The CDR3 extends over 15 amino acids. DNA of the CDR3: TGTGCCAGCAGCTCGACACAGGGGACCCAAGAGACCCAGTACTTC. Translating it yields CASSSTQGTQETQYF.

A remark on this clone: A read error may produce the germline difference seen at one junction end. The V call is TRBV2, the J call TRBJ2-5, with D possibly matching TRBD2 (5 bases). This CDR3 is 12 amino acids long. Germline assignment: CDR1 SNHLY and CDR2 FYNNEI. The CDR3 nucleotides read TGTGCCAGCAGTGAAGTCGCCAGGACTGGAAACTTC. Encoded protein: CASSEVARTGNF.

The gene calls are TRBV29-1 and TRBJ1-4; no reliable D call. Germline CDR1 reads SQVTM; CDR2 reads ANQGSEA. V was clipped by 7 bases and J by 7 bases, with 16 bases between them. There are 13 residues in the CDR3. The CDR3 reads CSALELAGEKLFF. CDR3 nucleotides: TGCAGCGCCCTCGAGTTAGCAGGTGAAAAACTGTTTTTT.

The chain is built from TRBV11-2 and TRBJ1-4, with D tentatively TRBD1 (5 bases). This CDR3 contains 16 residues. V lost 1 base and J 2 bases, leaving 11 bases between the germline ends. In germline, CDR1 is SGHAT, CDR2 FQNNGV. The CDR3 here is CASSLGRVPTNEKLFF. As DNA, the CDR3 is TGTGCCAGCAGCTTAGGCAGGGTACCCACTAATGAAAAACTGTTTTTT.

The chain recombines TRBV2 with TRBJ2-4, with 8 bases identical to TRBD1. J gave up 4 bases and V 5 bases, and 1 base lay outside the gene matches. In germline, CDR1 is SNHLY, CDR2 FYNNEI. This CDR3 has 13 residues. This CDR3 is CASSRTGKNIQYF. The CDR3 nucleotides read TGTGCCAGCAGTCGGACAGGGAAAAACATTCAGTACTTC.

This chain's CDR3 is CASSPGHYEQYF. For the CDR3, the DNA is TGTGCCAGCTCACCGGGCCACTACGAGCAGTACTTC. This chain uses TRBV18 with TRBJ2-7, with unresolved D. Per the germline V gene, CDR1 is KGHSH and CDR2 is LQKENI. V dropped 3 bases and J dropped 3 bases, with 6 bases sitting between them. This CDR3 is built from 12 residues.

This clone was seen a single time. The chain has TRBV28 and TRBJ1-1; no reliable D call. CDR1 MDHEN and CDR2 SYDVKM come from the germline V gene. V shed 7 bases and J shed 11 bases, with 17 bases lying between them. This CDR3 comprises 12 residues. The CDR3 protein is CASTPRDRRAFF. In DNA, the CDR3 is TGTGCCAGCACCCCTCGGGATCGGCGGGCTTTCTTT.

The chain has TRBV10-1 and TRBJ2-5, with 9 bases aligning to TRBD2. The CDR3 is 17 amino acids. Germline CDR1 and CDR2: WNHNN and SYGVQD (reference sequence). V lost 0 bases, J lost 2 bases, and 7 bases stayed unmatched. As DNA, the CDR3 is TGCGCCAGCAGTGAGTCGGGTGCGGGAGGGATACAAGAGACCCAGTACTTC. Translation: CASSESGAGGIQETQYF.

This rearrangement joins TRBV6-5 to TRBJ1-6; D ambiguous. Germline V CDR1 and CDR2: MNHEY, SVGAGI. Between the trimmed V and J ends, which lost 6 bases and 9 bases, there was a span of 9 bases. The CDR3 is 12 amino acids. This CDR3 reads CASSRRGSPLHF. The CDR3 region has the DNA TGTGCCAGCAGCCGCCGGGGTTCACCCCTCCACTTT.

The chain couples TRBV6-5 to TRBJ2-6; D gene ambiguous. Trimming left V 0 bases short and J 2 bases short, with 2 bases between. The CDR3 totals 14 residues. Germline loops: CDR1 MNHEY, CDR2 SVGAGI. CDR3 sequence: CASSYSTGANVLTF. Here the CDR3 DNA reads TGTGCCAGCAGTTACTCGACTGGGGCCAACGTCCTGACTTTC.

The chain joins TRBV11-2 to TRBJ1-2; D ambiguous. CDR1 is SGHAT, CDR2 FQNNGV, per germline. Trimming cost V 4 bases and J 2 bases, with 11 bases left between them. This CDR3 is built from 14 residues. CDR3: CASSSNRENYGYTF. The CDR3 coding sequence is TGTGCCAGCAGCTCCAATCGGGAGAACTATGGCTACACCTTC.